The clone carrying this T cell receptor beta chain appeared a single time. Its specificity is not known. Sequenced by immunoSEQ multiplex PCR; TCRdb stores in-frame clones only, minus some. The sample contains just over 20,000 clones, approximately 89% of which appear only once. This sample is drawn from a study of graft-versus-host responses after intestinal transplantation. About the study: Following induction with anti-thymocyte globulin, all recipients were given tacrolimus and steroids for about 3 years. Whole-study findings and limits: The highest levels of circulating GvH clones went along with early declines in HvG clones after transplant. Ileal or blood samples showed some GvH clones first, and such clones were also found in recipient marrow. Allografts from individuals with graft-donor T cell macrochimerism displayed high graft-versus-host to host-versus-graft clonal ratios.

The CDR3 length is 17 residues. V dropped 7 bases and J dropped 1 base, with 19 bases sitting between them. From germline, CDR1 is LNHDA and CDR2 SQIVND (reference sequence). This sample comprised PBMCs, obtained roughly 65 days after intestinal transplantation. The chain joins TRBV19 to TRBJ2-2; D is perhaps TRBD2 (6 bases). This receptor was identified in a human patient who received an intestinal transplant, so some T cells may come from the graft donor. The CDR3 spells CASTHTWGVLNTGELFF. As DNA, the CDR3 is TGTGCCAGTACCCACACGTGGGGGGTTTTGAACACCGGGGAGCTGTTTTTT.